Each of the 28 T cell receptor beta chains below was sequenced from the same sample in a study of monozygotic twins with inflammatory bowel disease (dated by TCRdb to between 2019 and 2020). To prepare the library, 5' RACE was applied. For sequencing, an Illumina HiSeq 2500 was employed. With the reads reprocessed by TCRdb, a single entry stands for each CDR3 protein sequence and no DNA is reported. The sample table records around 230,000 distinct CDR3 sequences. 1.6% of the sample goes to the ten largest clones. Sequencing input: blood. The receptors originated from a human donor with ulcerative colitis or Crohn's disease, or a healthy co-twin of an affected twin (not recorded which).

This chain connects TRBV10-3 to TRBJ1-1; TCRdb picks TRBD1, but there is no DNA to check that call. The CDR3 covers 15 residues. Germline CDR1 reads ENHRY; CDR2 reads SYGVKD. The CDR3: CAISEGQTYKDEAFF.

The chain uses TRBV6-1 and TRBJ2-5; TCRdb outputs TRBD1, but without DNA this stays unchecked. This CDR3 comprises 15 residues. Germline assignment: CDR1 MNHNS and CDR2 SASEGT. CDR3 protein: CASSLFEGLQETQYF.

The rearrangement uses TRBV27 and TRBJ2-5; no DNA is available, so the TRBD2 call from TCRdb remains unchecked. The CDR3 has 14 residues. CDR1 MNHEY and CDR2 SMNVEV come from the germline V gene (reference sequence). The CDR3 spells CASGTLRGQETQYF.

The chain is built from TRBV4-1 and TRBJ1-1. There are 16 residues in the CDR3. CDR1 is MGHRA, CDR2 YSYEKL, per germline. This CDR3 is CASSQDPPGRGTEAFF.

The CDR3 here is CASSPLGRGTIYF. The gene calls are TRBV7-2 and TRBJ1-3. The CDR3 sequence is 13 residues long. Germline loops: CDR1 SGHTA, CDR2 FQGNSA.

This CDR3 is CASSPTGTLDNEQFF. The chain combines TRBV11-2 with TRBJ2-1; the TCRdb call, TRBD1, lacks DNA for checking. There are 15 residues in the CDR3. Per germline, CDR1 SGHAT and CDR2 FQNNGV.

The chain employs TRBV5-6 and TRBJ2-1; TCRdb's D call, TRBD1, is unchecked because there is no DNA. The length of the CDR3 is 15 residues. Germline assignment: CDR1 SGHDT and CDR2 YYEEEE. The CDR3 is CASSFWGADYNEQFF.

CDR3 region: CAISESLSGSNQPQHF. The chain joins TRBV10-3 to TRBJ1-5. CDR1 and CDR2 from the germline V gene are ENHRY and SYGVKD. The CDR3 extends over 16 amino acids.

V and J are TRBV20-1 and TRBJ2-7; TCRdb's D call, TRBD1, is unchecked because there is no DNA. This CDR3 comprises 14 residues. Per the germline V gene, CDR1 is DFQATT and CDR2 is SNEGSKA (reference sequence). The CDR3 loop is CSATLGGYSYEQYF.

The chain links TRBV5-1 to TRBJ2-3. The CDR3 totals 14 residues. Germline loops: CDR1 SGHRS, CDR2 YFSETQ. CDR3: CASSFRLATDTQYF.

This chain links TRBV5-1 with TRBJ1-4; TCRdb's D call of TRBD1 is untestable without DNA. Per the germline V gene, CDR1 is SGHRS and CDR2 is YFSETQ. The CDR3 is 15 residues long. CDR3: CASSSQGAGNEKLFF.

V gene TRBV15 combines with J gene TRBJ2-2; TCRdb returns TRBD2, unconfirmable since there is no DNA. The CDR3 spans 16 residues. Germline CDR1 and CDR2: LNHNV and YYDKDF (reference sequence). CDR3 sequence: CATSVWGTLNTGELFF.

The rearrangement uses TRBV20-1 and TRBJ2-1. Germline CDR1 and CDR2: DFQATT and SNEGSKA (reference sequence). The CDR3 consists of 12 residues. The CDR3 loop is CSAHDQTVEQFF.

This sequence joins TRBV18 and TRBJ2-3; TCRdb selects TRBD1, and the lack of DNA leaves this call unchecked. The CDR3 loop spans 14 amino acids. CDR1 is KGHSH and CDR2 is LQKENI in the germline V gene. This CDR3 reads CASSTGTVIDTQYF.

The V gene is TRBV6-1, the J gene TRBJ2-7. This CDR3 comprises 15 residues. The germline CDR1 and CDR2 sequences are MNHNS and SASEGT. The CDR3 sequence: CASTHSGETGYEQYF.

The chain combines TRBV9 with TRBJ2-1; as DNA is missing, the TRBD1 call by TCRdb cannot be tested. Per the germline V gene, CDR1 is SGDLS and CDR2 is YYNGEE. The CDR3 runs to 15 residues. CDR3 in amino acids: CASSADRGDYNEQFF.

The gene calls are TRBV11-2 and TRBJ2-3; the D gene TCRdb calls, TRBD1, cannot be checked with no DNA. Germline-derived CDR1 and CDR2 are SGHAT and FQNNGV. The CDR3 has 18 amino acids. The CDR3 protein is CASSFSTRQGVSTDTQYF.

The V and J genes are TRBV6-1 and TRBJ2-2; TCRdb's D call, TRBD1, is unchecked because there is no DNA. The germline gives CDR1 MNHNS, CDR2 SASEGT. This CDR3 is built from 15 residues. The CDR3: CASRGQTGRAGELFF.

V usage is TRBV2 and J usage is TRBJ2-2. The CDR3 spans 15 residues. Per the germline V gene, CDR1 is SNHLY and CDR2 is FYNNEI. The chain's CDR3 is CASSEHITNTGELFF.

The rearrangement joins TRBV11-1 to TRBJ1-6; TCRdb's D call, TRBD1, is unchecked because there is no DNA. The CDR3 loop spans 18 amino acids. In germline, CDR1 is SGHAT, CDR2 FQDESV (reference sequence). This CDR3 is CASSLGPQGSSYNSPLHF.

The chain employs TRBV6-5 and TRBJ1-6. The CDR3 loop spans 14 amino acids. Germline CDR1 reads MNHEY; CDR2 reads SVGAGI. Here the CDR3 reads CASSSGNKASPLHF.

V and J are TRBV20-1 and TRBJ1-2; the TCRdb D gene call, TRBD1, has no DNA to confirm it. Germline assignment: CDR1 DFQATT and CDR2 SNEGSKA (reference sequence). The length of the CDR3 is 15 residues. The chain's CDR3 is CTASDSSSGNYGYTF.

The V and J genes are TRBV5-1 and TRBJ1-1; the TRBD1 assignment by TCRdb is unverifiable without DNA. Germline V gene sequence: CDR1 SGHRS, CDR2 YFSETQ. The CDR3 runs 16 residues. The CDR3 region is CASSSTGTGPWTEAFF. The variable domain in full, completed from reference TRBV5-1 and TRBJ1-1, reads KAGVTQTPRYLIKTRGQQVTLSCSPISGHRSVSWYQQTPGQGLQFLFEYFSETQRNKGNFPGRFSGRQFSNSRSEMNVSTLELGDSALYLCASSSTGTGPWTEAFFGQGTRLTVV.

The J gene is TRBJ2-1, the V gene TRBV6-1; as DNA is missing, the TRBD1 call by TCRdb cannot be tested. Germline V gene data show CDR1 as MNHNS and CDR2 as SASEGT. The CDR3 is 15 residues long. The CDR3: CASSHGAISYNEQFF.

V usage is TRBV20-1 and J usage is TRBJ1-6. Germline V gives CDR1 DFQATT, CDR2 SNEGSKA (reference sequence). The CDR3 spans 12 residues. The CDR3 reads CSASRANSPLHF.

The CDR3 loop is CASSLAWKGPTNEKLFF. The chain combines TRBV12-3 or TRBV12-4 with TRBJ1-4; TCRdb returns TRBD1, unconfirmable since there is no DNA. This CDR3 is built from 17 residues.

CDR3 sequence: CASSPFGDAGANVLTF. The chain recombines TRBV7-9 with TRBJ2-6; the D gene TCRdb calls, TRBD1, cannot be checked with no DNA. This CDR3 spans 16 amino acids. Germline CDR1 reads SEHNR; CDR2 reads FQNEAQ (reference sequence).

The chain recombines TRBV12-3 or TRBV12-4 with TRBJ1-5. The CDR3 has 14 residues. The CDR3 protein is CASSFLSSNQPQHF.